The text below deals with one TCR beta chain. Antigen: not known. This CDR3 has 16 residues. Trimming removed 3 bases at V and 7 bases at J, with 22 bases between. The data derive from a study of T-cell reconstitution after alpha-beta-depleted transplantation in children. Study outcomes and limitations: Several hundred rapidly expanded clones from non-depleted graft cells reportedly supplied alpha-beta T cells about two months post-transplant. A year had passed since transplant, and T-cell counts and diversity by then came mostly from newly produced T cells.

Unique molecular identifiers were incorporated when the TCRbeta library was constructed. TCRdb redid the calling of the PCR reads with MiXCR, one entry per CDR3 protein. The data hold about 400,000 distinct CDR3 sequences, with about a sixth observed a single time. This receptor was identified in a boy younger than two who had a stem cell transplant for Wiskott-Aldrich syndrome, so the T cells may come from the graft donor. Sequenced here: PBMCs, mostly from graft donor cells, sampled 360 days after TCRalphabeta/CD19-depleted stem cell transplant. The chain carries TRBV12-3 or TRBV12-4 and TRBJ2-7, with D maybe TRBD2 (6 bases). The CDR3: CASSFSTRGFTREQYF. The CDR3 coding sequence is TGTGCCAGCAGTTTCTCGACTAGAGGGTTTACGAGGGAGCAGTACTTC.